One sample yielded the 26 T cell receptor beta chains listed below, sequenced in a study of blood T cell repertoires in COVID-19. The repertoire was sequenced with immunoSEQ multiplex PCR; TCRdb's copy has only in-frame clones and lacks some. The data contain 260,000 or so clones, approximately 88% of them singletons. The sample consisted of PBMCs or T cells enriched from blood (not recorded which). The source is a woman aged 35 to 49 with acute COVID-19.

The chain links TRBV9 to TRBJ2-1, with D uncertain. The CDR3 runs 14 residues. Trimming removed 1 base at V and 5 bases at J, with 10 bases between. Per germline, CDR1 SGDLS and CDR2 YYNGEE. CDR3: CASSVWSRDNEQFF. CDR3 DNA: TGTGCCAGCAGCGTATGGTCTAGAGACAATGAGCAGTTCTTC.

This chain uses TRBV10-2 with TRBJ1-1; 8 positions agree with TRBD1. Germline V gives CDR1 WSHSY, CDR2 SAAADI. With V trimmed by 5 bases and J by 4 bases, 9 bases remained unmatched. The CDR3 length is 15 residues. DNA of the CDR3: TGCGCCAGCAGTCCGACAGGGGCACCAAGCACTGAAGCTTTCTTT. Amino acid sequence: CASSPTGAPSTEAFF.

CDR3 residues: CAWSPILTEAFF. In DNA, the CDR3 is TGTGCCTGGAGCCCGATTCTAACTGAAGCTTTCTTT. The chain recombines TRBV30 with TRBJ1-1; D unclear. The germline CDR1 and CDR2 sequences are GTSNPN and SVGIG (reference sequence). Trimming shortened V by 3 bases and J by 5 bases, and 10 bases separated the two germline ends. The CDR3 sequence is 12 residues long.

This sequence joins TRBV7-2 and TRBJ2-4, with D tentatively TRBD2 (5 bases). Germline CDR1 reads SGHTA; CDR2 reads FQGNSA. This CDR3 region has 14 residues. DNA for the CDR3: TGTGCTTCACGTAGCGAGTTAGCCAAAAACATTCAGTACTTC. This codes for CASRSELAKNIQYF. Combining the CDR3 with reference TRBV7-2 and TRBJ2-4 gives the whole variable domain GAGVSQSPSNKVTEKGKDVELRCDPISGHTALYWYRQSLGQGLEFLIYFQGNSAPDKSGLPSDRFSAERTGGSVSTLTIQRTQQEDSAVYLCASRSELAKNIQYFGAGTRLSVL.

The chain couples TRBV28 to TRBJ2-3, with TRBD1 matching over 10 bases. Trimming at V came to 6 bases and at J to 5 bases, leaving 5 bases not matched to a gene. The CDR3 totals 14 residues. Germline V lookup: CDR1 MDHEN, CDR2 SYDVKM. The CDR3: CASRSTGGKDTQYF. The CDR3 DNA follows: TGTGCCAGCAGGTCGACAGGGGGCAAAGATACGCAGTATTTT.

This chain links TRBV6-5 with TRBJ1-5, with a possible D match to TRBD1 (6 bases). The V and J ends lost 10 bases and 7 bases respectively, with 23 bases between them. The CDR3 consists of 15 residues. CDR1 MNHEY and CDR2 SVGAGI come from the germline V gene. Here the CDR3 DNA reads TGTGCCACCAAACCCCGGGACATAGGGATCCAGCCCCAGCATTTT. Translated, it gives CATKPRDIGIQPQHF.

This rearrangement joins TRBV6-5 to TRBJ2-3; 11 positions match TRBD2. V lost 6 bases to trimming and J lost 3 bases; unmatched junction nucleotides: 2. This CDR3 has 14 amino acids. Looked up from germline, CDR1 is MNHEY and CDR2 is SVGAGI. The CDR3 reads CASRRLAGTDTQYF. The DNA for the CDR3 is TGTGCCAGCAGACGACTAGCGGGAACAGATACGCAGTATTTT.

The V gene is TRBV4-1, the J gene TRBJ2-1; 9 bases fit TRBD2. The CDR3 length is 16 residues. Germline V gene data show CDR1 as MGHRA and CDR2 as YSYEKL. V shed 2 bases and J 5 bases; nucleotides not matched to a gene: 7. This CDR3 reads CASSQPGTSKNNEQFF. CDR3 sequence (DNA): TGCGCCAGCAGCCAACCCGGGACTAGCAAAAACAATGAGCAGTTCTTC.

The chain employs TRBV28 and TRBJ2-7; 12 bases are a match to TRBD2. Trimming at V came to 6 bases and at J to 7 bases, leaving 10 bases not matched to a gene. This CDR3 has 15 amino acids. CDR1 and CDR2 (germline): MDHEN, SYDVKM. Here the CDR3 reads CASSQGLAGRGEQYF. The CDR3 nucleotides are TGTGCCAGCAGCCAAGGACTAGCGGGACGAGGGGAGCAGTACTTC.

This clone was detected once. This sequence joins TRBV29-1 and TRBJ1-5; D gene uncertain. V was trimmed by 6 bases and J by 4 bases, leaving 16 bases between them. Germline V CDR1 and CDR2: SQVTM, ANQGSEA. The CDR3 covers 14 residues. Here the CDR3 reads CSVWSELPNQPQHF. The CDR3 DNA reads TGCAGCGTATGGTCCGAGCTGCCGAATCAGCCCCAGCATTTT.

This clone has only one observation. This rearrangement joins TRBV2 to TRBJ2-5; tentatively, D is TRBD1 (6 bases). Germline CDR1 and CDR2: SNHLY and FYNNEI. The CDR3 is 11 amino acids. Trimming cost V 11 bases and J 5 bases, with 12 bases left between them. The CDR3, as DNA: TGTGCCTGGACAGATTGGGAGACCCAGTACTTC. It translates to CAWTDWETQYF.

The V call is TRBV5-1, the J call TRBJ1-1; D may be TRBD1 (6 bases). V lost 0 bases, J lost 0 bases, and 12 bases lay in between. The germline V gene encodes CDR1 SGHRS and CDR2 YFSETQ. The CDR3 is 16 amino acids. The CDR3 bases are TGCGCCAGCAGCTTGGATTATACAGGGCTGAACACTGAAGCTTTCTTT. It specifies CASSLDYTGLNTEAFF.

In DNA, the CDR3 is TGTGCCAGCAGTTTGGGGGGGGAAAAACTGTTTTTT. Amino acid sequence: CASSLGGEKLFF. The chain employs TRBV27 and TRBJ1-4; TRBD1 is a possible D gene (5 bases). The V gene lost 3 bases and the J gene lost 8 bases, with 7 bases spanning the gap. Looked up from germline, CDR1 is MNHEY and CDR2 is SMNVEV (reference sequence). The CDR3 consists of 12 residues. The complete variable domain, with remaining parts taken from reference TRBV27 and TRBJ1-4, reads EAQVTQNPRYLITVTGKKLTVTCSQNMNHEYMSWYRQDPGLGLRQIYYSMNVEVTDKGDVPEGYKVSRKEKRNFPLILESPSPNQTSLYFCASSLGGEKLFFGSGTQLSVL.

The chain has TRBV5-1 and TRBJ1-4, with D unresolved. The germline V gene encodes CDR1 SGHRS and CDR2 YFSETQ. The CDR3 has 17 residues. The germline V and J ends were trimmed by 2 bases and 8 bases, with 22 bases remaining between them. CDR3 loop: CASSFRGGGGPMEKLFF. DNA of the CDR3: TGCGCCAGCAGCTTTCGCGGCGGTGGAGGGCCCATGGAAAAACTGTTTTTT.

The chain carries TRBV27 and TRBJ2-7; TRBD1 matches at 9 bases. The CDR3 is made up of 14 amino acids. Germline V CDR1 and CDR2: MNHEY, SMNVEV (reference sequence). The trim removed 5 bases at V and 2 bases at J, leaving 4 bases unmatched. The CDR3 bases are TGTGCCAGCAGTCCCTGGACAGGGGCCTACGAGCAGTACTTC. Translated, it gives CASSPWTGAYEQYF.

The chain employs TRBV12-3 or TRBV12-4 and TRBJ1-1, with D uncertain. The CDR3 spans 12 residues. Trimming cost V 7 bases and J 10 bases, with 16 bases left between them. CDR3 coding DNA: TGTGCCAGCATCGGCGCTAATCGAGGAGCTTTCTTT. Residues: CASIGANRGAFF.

The genes are TRBV5-6 and TRBJ2-7; D is perhaps TRBD1 (6 bases). V lost 2 bases, J lost 3 bases, and 12 bases lay in between. The germline CDR1 and CDR2 sequences are SGHDT and YYEEEE. The CDR3 is 14 residues long. The DNA for the CDR3 is TGTGCCAGCAGCTTAGGGGGAAGGATCTACGAGCAGTACGTC. This translates into CASSLGGRIYEQYV.

This clone was counted a single time. This chain joins TRBV7-3 and TRBJ2-1; D is perhaps TRBD1 (6 bases). CDR1 and CDR2 from the germline V gene are SGHTA and FQGTGA. V lost 5 bases and J lost 2, with 19 bases in between. This CDR3 region has 17 residues. The chain's CDR3 is CASSTIGGRDTYNEQFF. CDR3 coding DNA: TGTGCCAGCAGCACCATTGGGGGCAGGGACACCTACAATGAGCAGTTCTTC.

The chain links TRBV15 to TRBJ2-1; possible D gene TRBD1, 6 bases. CDR1 is LNHNV and CDR2 is YYDKDF in the germline V gene (reference sequence). Trimming cost V 5 bases and J 9 bases, with 17 bases left between them. The CDR3 spans 14 residues. The CDR3 DNA reads as TGTGCCACCAGCGGATACCGGGACAAAGGTGAGCAGTTCTTC. Its translation is CATSGYRDKGEQFF.

V gene TRBV7-9 combines with J gene TRBJ2-7, with D hard to call. Looked up from germline, CDR1 is SEHNR and CDR2 is FQNEAQ (reference sequence). V dropped 2 bases and J dropped 6 bases, with 8 bases sitting between them. The CDR3 extends over 12 amino acids. The CDR3 loop reads CASSLSTSEQYF. The CDR3 nucleotides read TGTGCCAGCAGCTTAAGCACTTCCGAGCAGTACTTC.

This clone was counted a single time. The genes are TRBV30 and TRBJ2-7, with 9 nucleotides matching TRBD2. The CDR3 loop spans 16 amino acids. Germline CDR1 GTSNPN, CDR2 SVGIG (reference sequence). V lost 3 bases, J lost 1 base, and 10 bases stayed unmatched. The CDR3 reads CAWSGRGGVGSYEQYF. In DNA form, the CDR3 reads TGTGCCTGGAGCGGCCGCGGGGGGGTGGGTTCCTACGAGCAGTACTTC.

The chain uses TRBV5-6 and TRBJ1-4; tentative D call: TRBD1 (5 bases). V shed 0 bases and J shed 0 bases, with 6 bases lying between them. Germline V lookup: CDR1 SGHDT, CDR2 YYEEEE. The CDR3 consists of 15 residues. DNA for the CDR3: TGTGCCAGCAGCTTGGTCAGGGCAACTAATGAAAAACTGTTTTTT. It encodes CASSLVRATNEKLFF. Variable domain in full (rest from reference TRBV5-6 and TRBJ1-4): DAGVTQSPTHLIKTRGQQVTLRCSPKSGHDTVSWYQQALGQGPQFIFQYYEEEERQRGNFPDRFSGHQFPNYSSELNVNALLLGDSALYLCASSLVRATNEKLFFGSGTQLSVL.

V and J are TRBV29-1 and TRBJ1-1; TRBD1 aligns across 11 bases. Germline V gives CDR1 SQVTM, CDR2 ANQGSEA. CDR3 length equals 13 residues. V trimming: 6 bases; J trimming: 2 bases; junction bases outside the gene matches: 2. The CDR3 region has the DNA TGCAGCGTGGGGACAGGGGGAAACACTGAAGCTTTCTTT. Protein sequence: CSVGTGGNTEAFF.

The chain uses TRBV6-2 or TRBV6-3 and TRBJ2-2, with 13 nucleotides matching TRBD2. This CDR3 is 19 amino acids long. Per germline, CDR1 MNHEY and CDR2 SVGEGT. V trimming: 4 bases; J trimming: 1 base; junction bases outside the gene matches: 9. The chain's CDR3 is CASSSTSGRVRKNTGELFF. In DNA form, the CDR3 reads TGTGCCAGCAGTTCTACTAGCGGGAGGGTCCGAAAGAACACCGGGGAGCTGTTTTTT.

CDR3 in DNA: TGTGCCAGCAGCTCTAGCTTAGGGAGGAATGGCTACACCTTC. It specifies CASSSSLGRNGYTF. The chain is built from TRBV9 and TRBJ1-2; no clear D gene. Germline V gene sequence: CDR1 SGDLS, CDR2 YYNGEE. The CDR3 sequence is 14 residues long. Trimming pared 4 bases from V and 6 bases from J, leaving 16 bases between.

Notes on this clone: Other DNA sequences from this sample encode an identical CDR3 as well. The genes are TRBV6-5 and TRBJ1-2; 7 bases align to TRBD1. This CDR3 spans 14 amino acids. With 0 bases clipped from V and 7 bases from J, the junction kept 5 bases outside the gene matches. Germline-derived CDR1 and CDR2 are MNHEY and SVGAGI. As DNA, the CDR3 is TGTGCCAGCAGTTACTCGAAGGGGGCCCGTGGCTACACCTTC. Its protein is CASSYSKGARGYTF.